This T cell receptor (beta chain) was retrieved from a study of blood T cell repertoires in COVID-19. Across the study: Samples representing acute and convalescent COVID-19 were sourced from the United States, Italy and Spain. T cells, B-cell-depleted T cells, or PBMCs provided the cDNA or gDNA that served as material.

Per the authors' pipeline: Counts of nucleated cells, estimated from reference gene primer amplification, were obtained. Sequenced by immunoSEQ multiplex PCR; TCRdb stores in-frame clones only, minus some. For V, J and clone size, that table is used; D and trimming come from the DNA. The profile shows around 120,000 clones, over 75% of them singletons. The CDR3 extends over 16 amino acids. Germline V lookup: CDR1 KGHSH, CDR2 LQKENI. V lost 2 bases to trimming and J lost 4 bases, with 15 bases between them. This chain connects TRBV18 to TRBJ1-5, with a weak D call TRBD1 (6 bases). This receptor was taken from a man aged 40-55 years with active or convalescent COVID-19. Material: peripheral blood. The CDR3 coding sequence is TGTGCCAGCTCACCAGGGGGGGACATTATGAATCAGCCCCAGCATTTT. Its translation is CASSPGGDIMNQPQHF.